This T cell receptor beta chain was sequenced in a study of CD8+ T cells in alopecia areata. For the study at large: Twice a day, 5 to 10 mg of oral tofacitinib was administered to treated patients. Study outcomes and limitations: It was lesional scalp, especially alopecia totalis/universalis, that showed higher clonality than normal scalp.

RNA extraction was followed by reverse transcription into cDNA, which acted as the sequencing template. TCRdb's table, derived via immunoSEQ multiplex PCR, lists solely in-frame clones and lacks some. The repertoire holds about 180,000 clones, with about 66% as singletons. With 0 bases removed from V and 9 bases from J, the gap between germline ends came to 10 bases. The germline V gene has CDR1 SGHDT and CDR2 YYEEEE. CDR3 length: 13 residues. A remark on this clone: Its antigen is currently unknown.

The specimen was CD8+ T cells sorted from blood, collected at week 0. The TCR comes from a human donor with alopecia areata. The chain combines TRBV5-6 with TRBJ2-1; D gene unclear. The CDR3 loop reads CASSLGRQVEQFF. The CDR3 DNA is TGTGCCAGCAGCTTGGGAAGGCAAGTTGAGCAGTTCTTC. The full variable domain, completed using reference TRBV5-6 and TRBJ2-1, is DAGVTQSPTHLIKTRGQQVTLRCSPKSGHDTVSWYQQALGQGPQFIFQYYEEEERQRGNFPDRFSGHQFPNYSSELNVNALLLGDSALYLCASSLGRQVEQFFGPGTRLTVL.